This T cell receptor (beta chain) was recovered during a study of beta chain features in type 1 diabetes. Expressed TCRB transcripts were sequenced because the entire RNA isolate underwent reverse transcription. Assay used: immunoSEQ multiplex PCR; TCRdb lists only in-frame clones, some missing. In the table there are hundreds of thousands of clones, 15% of which are singletons. Study-wide results and caveats: The study found fewer insertions and more deletions at VDJ junctions in type 1 diabetes patients.

This clone turned up a few times. Its specificity is not known. Within the sample, other DNA sequences also encode this same CDR3. Germline-derived CDR1 and CDR2 are MNHEY and SMNVEV (reference sequence). This CDR3 region has 11 residues. J was trimmed by 4 bases and V by 6 bases; bases with no gene match: 0. The sequencing input was naive CD4+ T cells from blood. The V call is TRBV27, the J call TRBJ2-7; 7 bases are shared with TRBD2. This TCR was recovered from a man in his late teens or twenties in good health. The CDR3 reads CASRGGYEQYF. CDR3 bases: TGTGCCAGCAGGGGGGGGTACGAGCAGTACTTC.